The 30 T cell receptor beta chains below were found in one sample sequenced in a study of long-term antiretroviral therapy in people with HIV. The assay used was immunoSEQ (version v3.0), run at survey level. This table comes from immunoSEQ multiplex PCR, and its TCRdb copy is limited to in-frame clones, with some not included. The table shows 25,000 or so clones, with around four fifths occurring only once. The sequencing used unsorted PBMCs, collected 3 years after starting antiretroviral therapy. These receptors came from a young man with HIV.

V usage is TRBV6-5 and J usage is TRBJ2-5, with D perhaps matching TRBD2 (6 bases). Between the trimmed V and J ends, which lost 6 bases and 1 base, there was a span of 15 bases. The germline gives CDR1 MNHEY, CDR2 SVGAGI. The length of the CDR3 is 15 residues. CDR3 amino acids: CASRNPWDFQETQYF. In DNA, the CDR3 is TGTGCCAGCAGAAACCCCTGGGACTTCCAAGAGACCCAGTACTTC.

The chain is built from TRBV11-2 and TRBJ1-2; tentative D call: TRBD1 (5 bases). V was trimmed by 5 bases and J by 2 bases, leaving 15 bases between them. Per the germline V gene, CDR1 is SGHAT and CDR2 is FQNNGV. This CDR3 comprises 15 residues. In nucleotides, the CDR3 is TGTGCCAGCAGCGCACTATTTAAGGGGAACTATGGCTACACCTTC. This gives the protein CASSALFKGNYGYTF.

This chain links TRBV2 with TRBJ1-4; TRBD1 matches 7 bases. This CDR3 has 13 amino acids. The V and J ends lost 9 bases and 7 bases, in that order; junction bases with no gene match: 8. Germline CDR1 reads SNHLY; CDR2 reads FYNNEI. The CDR3 reads CARRTGPREKLFF. The CDR3, as DNA: TGTGCCAGGAGGACAGGCCCACGTGAAAAACTGTTTTTT. Full variable domain (rest looked up from reference TRBV2 and TRBJ1-4): EPEVTQTPSHQVTQMGQEVILRCVPISNHLYFYWYRQILGQKVEFLVSFYNNEISEKSEIFDDQFSVERPDGSNFTLKIRSTKLEDSAMYFCARRTGPREKLFFGSGTQLSVL.

This clone was counted a single time. This chain joins TRBV9 and TRBJ1-3; 7 bases align to TRBD1. The ends lost 0 bases at V and 3 bases at J; junction bases unmatched: 6. CDR3 length: 16 residues. Germline values: CDR1 SGDLS, CDR2 YYNGEE. This CDR3 is CASSVGDRVGGNTIYF. The CDR3 DNA reads as TGTGCCAGCAGCGTAGGAGACAGGGTGGGTGGAAACACCATATATTTT.

This chain links TRBV27 with TRBJ2-5; perhaps TRBD2 as D (5 bases). CDR1 is MNHEY, CDR2 SMNVEV, per germline (reference sequence). V was clipped by 2 bases and J by 5 bases, with 12 bases between them. The CDR3 is 14 residues long. CDR3 sequence (DNA): TGTGCCAGCAGTTTAATGGCGGGCTGGGAGACCCAGTACTTC. Protein sequence: CASSLMAGWETQYF.

The rearrangement links TRBV5-1 to TRBJ2-3; 10 bases fit TRBD2. This CDR3 is built from 16 residues. Germline values: CDR1 SGHRS, CDR2 YFSETQ. The ends lost 1 base at V and 5 bases at J; junction bases unmatched: 7. The CDR3 DNA follows: TGCGCCAGCAGCTTGCAGAGCGGGGGGGCGGGAGATACGCAGTATTTT. The encoded protein is CASSLQSGGAGDTQYF. The full variable domain, rest sourced from reference TRBV5-1 and TRBJ2-3, is KAGVTQTPRYLIKTRGQQVTLSCSPISGHRSVSWYQQTPGQGLQFLFEYFSETQRNKGNFPGRFSGRQFSNSRSEMNVSTLELGDSALYLCASSLQSGGAGDTQYFGPGTRLTVL.

This chain connects TRBV5-3 to TRBJ1-5; D might be TRBD1 (6 bases). TRBV5-3 is labeled an ORF, and its function is uncertain. This CDR3 comprises 19 residues. Trimming stripped 1 base from V and 4 bases from J, with 24 bases between. CDR3 sequence (DNA): TGTGCCAGAAGCTTGTGCTTGGAACAATGGACAGACTCAAATCAGCCCCAGCATTTT. It encodes CARSLCLEQWTDSNQPQHF.

J is TRBJ2-7 and V is TRBV9; 8 bases align to TRBD2. With 0 bases clipped from V and 3 bases from J, the junction kept 2 bases outside the gene matches. CDR3 size: 14 residues. Looked up from germline, CDR1 is SGDLS and CDR2 is YYNGEE. CDR3 coding DNA: TGTGCCAGCAGCGTAGCAAGCGGGGGCTACGAGCAGTACTTC. Encoded protein: CASSVASGGYEQYF.

This clone was detected only a few times. The gene calls are TRBV27 and TRBJ1-2; no definite D call. This CDR3 has 13 residues. Germline V gene data show CDR1 as MNHEY and CDR2 as SMNVEV (reference sequence). V dropped 2 bases and J dropped 0 bases, with 4 bases sitting between them. The CDR3 nucleotides read TGTGCCAGCAGTTTACAGGCTAACTATGGCTACACCTTC. Encoded protein: CASSLQANYGYTF.

The chain recombines TRBV10-3 with TRBJ1-6, with D possibly matching TRBD1 (5 bases). The CDR3 covers 16 residues. Per germline, CDR1 ENHRY and CDR2 SYGVKD. Trimming took off 4 bases at V and 1 base at J, with 11 bases between the two ends. The CDR3 region has the DNA TGTGCCATCAGTGGGGGGTCATATTCCTATAATTCACCCCTCCACTTT. Amino acid sequence: CAISGGSYSYNSPLHF.

The gene calls are TRBV6-6 and TRBJ1-5, with D maybe TRBD1 (6 bases). Germline CDR1 MNHNY, CDR2 SVGAGI (reference sequence). CDR3 length: 14 residues. V lost 2 bases to trimming and J lost 5 bases, with 10 bases between them. The CDR3: CASSYGGPDQPQHF. CDR3 nucleotide sequence: TGTGCCAGCAGTTACGGGGGGCCCGATCAGCCCCAGCATTTT.

The chain uses TRBV6-5 and TRBJ2-7; 8 bases map to TRBD1. Germline V gene data show CDR1 as MNHEY and CDR2 as SVGAGI. Germline trimming cut 6 bases from V and 2 bases from J; bases unmatched to any gene: 9. There are 15 residues in the CDR3. CDR3 DNA sequence: TGTGCCAGCAGCCCCGACAGGGGTAGTCCCTACGAGCAGTACGTC. Its translation is CASSPDRGSPYEQYV.

V and J are TRBV7-9 and TRBJ1-5, with no clear D. V gave up 0 bases and J gave up 3 bases, with 3 bases separating them. The CDR3 covers 13 residues. Germline CDR1 and CDR2: SEHNR and FQNEAQ (reference sequence). The CDR3 region is CASSLAVNQPQHF. CDR3 sequence (DNA): TGTGCCAGCAGCTTAGCGGTCAATCAGCCCCAGCATTTT.

This chain uses TRBV28 with TRBJ2-5, with 10 positions matching TRBD1. Per germline, CDR1 MDHEN and CDR2 SYDVKM. The CDR3 loop spans 13 amino acids. J was trimmed by 5 bases and V by 9 bases; bases with no gene match: 6. For the CDR3, the DNA is TGTGCCAGTCTTCCGGGACAGGGGGAGACCCAGTACTTC. Amino acid sequence: CASLPGQGETQYF.

The CDR3 DNA sequence: TGTGCCAGCAGTGTTTACGGGGCGGATAACTATGGCTACACCTTC. Its protein product is CASSVYGADNYGYTF. The chain is built from TRBV6-1 and TRBJ1-2; D may be TRBD1 (5 bases). The CDR3 has 15 residues. Trimming took 4 bases from V and 1 from J, leaving 13 bases between them. Germline CDR1 is MNHNS and CDR2 is SASEGT.

The chain is built from TRBV7-3 and TRBJ1-6; possible D gene TRBD1, 6 bases. CDR1 and CDR2 from the germline V gene are SGHTA and FQGTGA. The CDR3 sequence is 11 residues long. V shed 8 bases and J shed 11 bases, with 10 bases lying between them. CDR3 nucleotides: TGTGCCAGCCCAGGGGAAACACCCCTCCACTTT. As protein: CASPGETPLHF.

The rearrangement links TRBV7-9 to TRBJ2-5; D gene ambiguous. The length of the CDR3 is 15 residues. V was trimmed by 0 bases and J by 4 bases, leaving 12 bases between them. In germline, CDR1 is SEHNR, CDR2 FQNEAQ (reference sequence). CDR3 amino acids: CASSLATQRGETQYF. Here the CDR3 DNA reads TGTGCCAGCAGCTTAGCGACTCAAAGAGGAGAGACCCAGTACTTC.

The chain couples TRBV7-3 to TRBJ2-7; 10 bases match TRBD1. Germline V gives CDR1 SGHTA, CDR2 FQGTGA. The CDR3 runs 19 residues. V was pared by 1 base and J by 2 bases, with 14 bases of the junction left unmatched. The CDR3 DNA reads TGTGCCAGCAGCTTAAAGGCCCTGACAGGGGGCACTATCGCCTACGAGCAGTACGTC. Protein: CASSLKALTGGTIAYEQYV.

The V gene is TRBV2, the J gene TRBJ1-1; D gene uncertain. The germline CDR1 and CDR2 sequences are SNHLY and FYNNEI. V gave up 7 bases and J gave up 1 base, with 10 bases separating them. CDR3 length: 13 amino acids. CDR3 sequence (DNA): TGTGCCAGCAAGTGGGTCACGAACACTGAAGCTTTCTTT. This codes for CASKWVTNTEAFF.

In DNA, the CDR3 is TGTGCCCTCAGCGATCGGGCTTTCTTT. It encodes CALSDRAFF. The chain combines TRBV7-9 with TRBJ1-1; no firm D call. Trimming shortened V by 11 bases and J by 11 bases, and 12 bases separated the two germline ends. The CDR3 runs to 9 residues. Germline assignment: CDR1 SEHNR and CDR2 FQNEAQ (reference sequence).

This chain connects TRBV28 to TRBJ1-3; TRBD1 matches 8 bases. The V segment lost 3 bases and the J segment 0 bases; nucleotides outside the gene matches: 10. CDR1 and CDR2 from the germline V gene are MDHEN and SYDVKM. The CDR3 contains 18 residues. The DNA of the CDR3 is TGTGCCAGCAGTTTCGAGGGACAGGATTATTTCTCTGGAAACACCATATATTTT. It specifies CASSFEGQDYFSGNTIYF. Drawing the rest from reference TRBV28 and TRBJ1-3, the complete variable domain is DVKVTQSSRYLVKRTGEKVFLECVQDMDHENMFWYRQDPGLGLRLIYFSYDVKMKEKGDIPEGYSVSREKKERFSLILESASTNQTSMYLCASSFEGQDYFSGNTIYFGEGSWLTVV.

The rearrangement uses TRBV14 and TRBJ2-7; D is ambiguous. The CDR3 loop spans 13 amino acids. Trimming stripped 0 bases from V and 3 bases from J, with 6 bases between. CDR1 is SGHDN, CDR2 FVKESK, per germline. CDR3 region: CASSQDSGYEQYF. CDR3 sequence (DNA): TGTGCCAGCAGCCAAGATTCCGGCTACGAGCAGTACTTC.

The J gene is TRBJ2-5, the V gene TRBV5-1; perhaps TRBD2 as D (5 bases). Trimming cost V 0 bases and J 5 bases, with 11 bases left between them. Looked up from germline, CDR1 is SGHRS and CDR2 is YFSETQ. The CDR3 length is 14 residues. CDR3 bases: TGCGCCAGCAGCTTGGCCAGCTCTAGCGAGACCCAGTACTTC. It codes for CASSLASSSETQYF.

V gene TRBV7-9 combines with J gene TRBJ2-1, with TRBD1 matching over 10 bases. Per germline, CDR1 SEHNR and CDR2 FQNEAQ (reference sequence). V lost 4 bases to trimming and J lost 4 bases; unmatched junction nucleotides: 4. The CDR3 length is 15 residues. The DNA of the CDR3 is TGTGCCAGCAGCTACCGGGACAGGGGATACAATGAGCAGTTCTTC. It yields the protein CASSYRDRGYNEQFF.

J is TRBJ2-4 and V is TRBV6-5, with 8 bases that match TRBD2. V shed 5 bases, J shed 6 bases, and the junction held 3 bases outside the gene matches. The length of the CDR3 is 13 residues. The germline V gene encodes CDR1 MNHEY and CDR2 SVGAGI. As DNA, the CDR3 is TGTGCCAGCAGTCCCGGGAGGGGAAACATTCAGTACTTC. Translating gives CASSPGRGNIQYF.

The gene calls are TRBV7-8 and TRBJ2-2; the D is unclear. V was pared by 0 bases and J by 1 base, with 3 bases between. The germline gives CDR1 SGHVS, CDR2 FQNEAQ. This CDR3 spans 14 amino acids. The chain's CDR3 is CASSLAWNTGELFF. CDR3 DNA: TGTGCCAGCAGCTTAGCCTGGAACACCGGGGAGCTGTTTTTT.

The rearrangement links TRBV2 to TRBJ1-6; tentatively, D is TRBD1 (6 bases). Germline V gives CDR1 SNHLY, CDR2 FYNNEI. This CDR3 has 16 residues. Deletions cut 5 bases from V and 3 bases from J, with 14 bases between. CDR3 in DNA: TGTGCCAGCAGTCACCCAGGACAGAACTATAATTCACCCCTCCACTTT. It encodes CASSHPGQNYNSPLHF.

V and J are TRBV2 and TRBJ2-5, with D hard to call. With 4 bases removed from V and 1 base from J, the gap between germline ends came to 13 bases. Germline V lookup: CDR1 SNHLY, CDR2 FYNNEI. The length of the CDR3 is 15 residues. As DNA, the CDR3 is TGTGCCAGCAGTGGCCACGGTGACACCCAAGAGACCCAGTACTTC. Translating it yields CASSGHGDTQETQYF.

This chain uses TRBV7-3 with TRBJ2-1, with 10 bases identical to TRBD2. Germline V gives CDR1 SGHTA, CDR2 FQGTGA. The V segment lost 2 bases and the J segment 6 bases; nucleotides outside the gene matches: 7. This CDR3 contains 16 residues. The CDR3 DNA reads TGTGCCAGCAGCTTAGGGCTAGCGGGGGAGGGCAATGAGCAGTTCTTC. This codes for CASSLGLAGEGNEQFF.

V gene TRBV7-2 combines with J gene TRBJ1-2, with a tentative D call TRBD1 (5 bases). V was pared by 1 base and J by 7 bases, with 7 bases between. The germline CDR1 and CDR2 sequences are SGHTA and FQGNSA. The CDR3 has 12 residues. The CDR3 loop is CASSLEGVGYTF. The CDR3 coding sequence is TGTGCCAGCAGCTTAGAAGGGGTTGGCTACACCTTC. Based on the CDR3 plus reference TRBV7-2 and TRBJ1-2, the full variable domain is GAGVSQSPSNKVTEKGKDVELRCDPISGHTALYWYRQSLGQGLEFLIYFQGNSAPDKSGLPSDRFSAERTGGSVSTLTIQRTQQEDSAVYLCASSLEGVGYTFGSGTRLTVV.